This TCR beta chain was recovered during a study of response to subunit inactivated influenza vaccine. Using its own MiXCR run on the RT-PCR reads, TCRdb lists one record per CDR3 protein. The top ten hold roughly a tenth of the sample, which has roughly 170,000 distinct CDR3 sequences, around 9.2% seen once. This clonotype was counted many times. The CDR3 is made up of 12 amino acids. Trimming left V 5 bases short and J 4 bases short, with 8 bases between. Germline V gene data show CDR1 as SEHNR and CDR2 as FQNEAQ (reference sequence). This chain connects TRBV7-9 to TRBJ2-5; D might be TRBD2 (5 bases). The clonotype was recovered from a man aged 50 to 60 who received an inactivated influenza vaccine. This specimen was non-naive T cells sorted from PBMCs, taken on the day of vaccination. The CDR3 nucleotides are TGTGCCAGCAGCCAAGAGGGAGAGACCCAGTACTTC. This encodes CASSQEGETQYF. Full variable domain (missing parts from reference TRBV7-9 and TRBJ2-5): DTGVSQNPRHKITKRGQNVTFRCDPISEHNRLYWYRQTLGQGPEFLTYFQNEAQLEKSRLLSDRFSAERPKGSFSTLEIQRTEQGDSAMYLCASSQEGETQYFGPGTRLLVL.